This is a list of T cell receptor beta chains from one sample in a study of OX40 agonist ivuxolimab in advanced cancers. Only in-frame clones appear in the TCRdb table, and some are missing; sequencing was by immunoSEQ multiplex PCR. The table shows about 41,000 clones, with 60% to 80% occurring only once. The sample was CD4+ or CD8+ T cells sorted from blood, taken in a trial of the OX40 agonist ivuxolimab. The receptors were sampled from an adult with an advanced solid tumor such as melanoma, head and neck, liver or kidney cancer. The CDR3 runs from the conserved cysteine through the conserved F or W. D genes are given only for firm matches. Not every row has a clone size; where given, it reads once, few, many or a size class.

d_call | v_call | clone_size | cdr3_aa
TRBD1 | TRBV7-3 | few | CASRVGGQGHVEQFF
NA | TRBV9 | few | CASSVFGGLGNEKLFF
NA | TRBV19 | medium-sized | CASSIGGGSVTEAFF
TRBD2 | TRBV5-4 | NA | CASSLVWGGQETQYF
NA | TRBV19 | NA | CATQSQGSSYEQYF
NA | TRBV14 | NA | CASSQLGSQGKLFF
NA | TRBV9 | NA | CASSVEGFYSPDEQFF
NA | TRBV7-3 | NA | CASSRGPAKETQYF
TRBD1 | TRBV18 | NA | CASSPPTGGLYEQYF
NA | TRBV6-1 | NA | CASSEQNPYGYTF
NA | TRBV5-1 | NA | CASSLRDSNYGYTF
NA | TRBV7-6 | NA | CASSQGTWPYNEQFF
NA | TRBV27 | NA | CASSPRVSGADTQYF
TRBD2 | TRBV9 | NA | CASSVDGTSGGSGYEQYF
NA | TRBV4-3 | NA | CASSPGRGQTQYF
NA | TRBV7-2 | once | CASSLGGETYEQYF
NA | TRBV25-1 | NA | CASSDPLVPSTDTQYF
NA | TRBV7-6 | NA | CASSFAGSYEQYF
TRBD2 | TRBV29-1 | NA | CSVKTPLAERGGAYNEQFF
NA | TRBV4-3 | NA | CASSQEWRTSYEQYF
TRBD2 | TRBV28 | NA | CASSGGGGRANEQYF
NA | TRBV5-1 | once | CASSPSPNRAEQYF
NA | TRBV2 | NA | CASRTIYEQYF
NA | TRBV16 | NA | CASSHRQEPGYTF
TRBD2 | TRBV13 | NA | CASSSRGLAGDTDTQYF
NA | TRBV18 | NA | CASSSVRGPGELFF
TRBD1 | TRBV6-1 | NA | CASSPRGSVYEQYF
NA | TRBV4-1 | few | CASSQESGWPQHF
NA | TRBV7-9 | NA | CASSLDGGPSDTQYF
NA | TRBV18 | NA | CASSPSRRISSYEQYF
TRBD1 | TRBV5-5 | NA | CASSLGRGLNQPQHF
TRBD1 | TRBV10-3 | NA | CAISEMGQLGYGYTF
NA | TRBV2 | NA | CASSEEGYGDEQFF
TRBD2 | TRBV5-1 | few | CASSPGLAGRTDTQYF
NA | TRBV7-2 | NA | CASSSNPTSNNEKLFF
NA | TRBV10-1 | NA | CASSERPDGQSNKGANVLTF
NA | TRBV5-8 | NA | CASSLALTSQIADTQYF
TRBD2 | TRBV7-2 | NA | CASSQGLAGPYEQYF
NA | TRBV11-3 | few | CASRNNNEQFF
TRBD2 | TRBV7-8 | NA | CASSSLAGVFQNIQYF
TRBD2 | TRBV11-2 | NA | CASSLDRWEGYQETQYF
NA | TRBV5-6 | NA | CASSLETDGVGANVLTF
TRBD1 | TRBV5-5 | NA | CASSLQGAGNQPQHF
NA | TRBV7-3 | NA | CASSLMGRGETQYF
NA | TRBV6-7 | NA | CASPWGASIMNTEAFF